Listed here are 18 T cell receptor beta chains from one sample, sequenced in a study of T cell responses to AZD1222 COVID-19 vaccine. Repertoires were generated with immunoSEQ multiplex PCR, while TCRdb's copy carries only in-frame clones and drops some. This sample has about 100,000 clones, with about nine tenths found just once. The input for sequencing was peripheral blood, taken on day 0 of AZD1222 vaccination. The receptors shown here come from an adult in good health.

CDR3 DNA sequence: TGTGCCAGCAGCTTGCACAGGGAGACTGGCTACACCTTC. It codes for CASSLHRETGYTF. The chain employs TRBV5-8 and TRBJ1-2; the D gene is possibly TRBD1 (6 bases). This CDR3 region has 13 residues. The germline CDR1 and CDR2 sequences are SGHTS and YDEGEE. The germline V and J ends were trimmed by 1 base and 7 bases, with 11 bases remaining between them.

This chain uses TRBV27 with TRBJ1-1, with D perhaps matching TRBD1 (5 bases). Trimming took 3 bases from V and 1 from J, leaving 12 bases between them. Germline V gene sequence: CDR1 MNHEY, CDR2 SMNVEV (reference sequence). This CDR3 has 15 amino acids. The CDR3 spells CASSLLAGANTEAFF. CDR3 sequence (DNA): TGTGCCAGCAGTTTGTTGGCCGGGGCGAACACTGAAGCTTTCTTT.

The chain is built from TRBV6-5 and TRBJ1-6; D not certain. V was clipped by 5 bases and J by 7 bases, with 15 bases between them. Germline CDR1 and CDR2: MNHEY and SVGAGI. The CDR3 runs 15 residues. The CDR3 loop is CASSHGGGHNSPLHF. The CDR3 DNA follows: TGTGCCAGCAGTCACGGTGGAGGGCACAATTCACCCCTCCACTTT.

This rearrangement joins TRBV27 to TRBJ2-3; TRBD1 aligns across 7 bases. Germline-derived CDR1 and CDR2 are MNHEY and SMNVEV (reference sequence). J lost 1 base, V lost 11 bases, and 9 bases had no gene match. The CDR3 sequence is 14 residues long. CDR3 region: CAQGVRRCTDTQYF. The CDR3 DNA reads TGTGCCCAGGGGGTAAGGCGATGCACAGATACGCAGTATTTT.

The chain's CDR3 is CASRGMGGTGNTIYF. The CDR3 region has the DNA TGCGCCAGTCGCGGGATGGGGGGAACTGGAAACACCATATATTTT. The chain employs TRBV4-1 and TRBJ1-3, with D possibly matching TRBD1 (5 bases). The CDR3 is 15 amino acids. V was cut by 9 bases and J by 2 bases, with 17 bases left in between. Germline values: CDR1 MGHRA, CDR2 YSYEKL.

The chain carries TRBV29-1 and TRBJ1-1; D unclear. This CDR3 region has 12 residues. CDR1 and CDR2 (germline): SQVTM, ANQGSEA. Trimming stripped 4 bases from V and 10 bases from J, with 16 bases between. For the CDR3, the DNA is TGCAGCGTTGTGGTCCCACATGGTGGAGCTTTCTTT. This sequence encodes CSVVVPHGGAFF.

The chain couples TRBV18 to TRBJ2-2, with TRBD2 matching 10 bases. Germline V gene sequence: CDR1 KGHSH, CDR2 LQKENI. V lost 1 base to trimming and J lost 4 bases; unmatched junction nucleotides: 3. CDR3 length: 16 residues. The chain's CDR3 is CASSPLAGGSTGELFF. The CDR3 DNA reads as TGTGCCAGCTCACCACTAGCGGGGGGATCCACCGGGGAGCTGTTTTTT.

The chain uses TRBV2 and TRBJ2-3; 9 bases map to TRBD1. The CDR3 consists of 14 residues. CDR1 and CDR2 from the germline V gene are SNHLY and FYNNEI. V trimming: 6 bases; J trimming: 3 bases; junction bases outside the gene matches: 4. This chain's CDR3 is CASSRTGETDTQYF. The CDR3 coding sequence is TGTGCCAGCAGCAGGACAGGGGAGACAGATACGCAGTATTTT. Full variable domain (rest looked up from reference TRBV2 and TRBJ2-3): EPEVTQTPSHQVTQMGQEVILRCVPISNHLYFYWYRQILGQKVEFLVSFYNNEISEKSEIFDDQFSVERPDGSNFTLKIRSTKLEDSAMYFCASSRTGETDTQYFGPGTRLTVL.

This chain uses TRBV20-1 with TRBJ1-1, with D hard to call. V shed 1 base and J shed 7 bases, with 4 bases lying between them. The CDR3 sequence is 10 residues long. Germline loops: CDR1 DFQATT, CDR2 SNEGSKA (reference sequence). CDR3 loop: CSARGLEAFF. The CDR3, as DNA: TGCAGTGCTAGAGGTCTTGAAGCTTTCTTT.

This chain joins TRBV25-1 and TRBJ1-6; perhaps TRBD1 as D (6 bases). V was trimmed by 6 bases and J by 6 bases, leaving 18 bases between them. The CDR3 extends over 16 amino acids. CDR1 and CDR2 from the germline V gene are MGHDK and SYGVNS. This CDR3 reads CASSDASTGANSPLHF. The DNA of the CDR3 is TGTGCCAGCAGCGACGCGTCGACAGGAGCTAATTCACCCCTCCACTTT. Filled out from reference TRBV25-1 and TRBJ1-6, the complete variable domain reads EADIYQTPRYLVIGTGKKITLECSQTMGHDKMYWYQQDPGMELHLIHYSYGVNSTEKGDLSSESTVSRIRTEHFPLTLESARPSHTSQYLCASSDASTGANSPLHFGNGTRLTVT.

There are a few counts of this clone. V usage is TRBV6-1 and J usage is TRBJ1-1; a possible D gene is TRBD1 (5 bases). Germline lookup yields CDR1 MNHNS and CDR2 SASEGT. The CDR3 consists of 13 residues. Between the trimmed V and J ends, which lost 3 bases and 4 bases, there was a span of 9 bases. The CDR3 nucleotides are TGTGCCAGCAGTGACAGGGAAGGCACTGAAGCTTTCTTT. This encodes CASSDREGTEAFF.

This clone was seen a few times. The chain couples TRBV6-5 to TRBJ1-6, with D possibly matching TRBD1 (5 bases). Germline V gives CDR1 MNHEY, CDR2 SVGAGI. This CDR3 is 16 amino acids long. Trimming cost V 0 bases and J 0 bases, with 6 bases left between them. The CDR3 loop reads CASSYSGGSYNSPLHF. The CDR3 nucleotides are TGTGCCAGCAGTTACTCGGGGGGCTCCTATAATTCACCCCTCCACTTT.

The V and J genes are TRBV19 and TRBJ1-3; D not certain. V lost 9 bases and J lost 0, with 9 bases in between. There are 13 residues in the CDR3. Germline assignment: CDR1 LNHDA and CDR2 SQIVND (reference sequence). CDR3 sequence: CASSIISGNTIYF. Written as DNA, the CDR3 is TGTGCCAGCTCGATTATCTCTGGAAACACCATATATTTT.

This clone was seen just once. The V and J genes are TRBV6-5 and TRBJ2-7; TRBD1 aligns across 7 bases. Germline V gene sequence: CDR1 MNHEY, CDR2 SVGAGI. J lost 3 bases, V lost 5 bases, and 7 bases had no gene match. The CDR3 extends over 14 amino acids. Here the CDR3 DNA reads TGTGCCAGCAGTACGCAGACAGGGATCTACGAGCAGTACTTC. It codes for CASSTQTGIYEQYF.

The chain links TRBV3-1 (or the pseudogene TRBV3-2) to TRBJ1-2, with D hard to call. In germline, CDR1 is LGHDT, CDR2 YNNKEL (reference sequence). V was shortened by 0 bases and J by 9 bases, with 17 bases between the two germline ends. The CDR3 contains 15 residues. CDR3 loop: CASSQDQVALGSYTF. Here the CDR3 DNA reads TGTGCCAGCAGCCAAGATCAGGTGGCTTTGGGAAGCTACACCTTC.

CDR3 sequence: CASSYSGSVQGGKLFF. The CDR3 DNA sequence: TGTGCCAGCAGTTACTCGGGGTCTGTACAGGGAGGTAAACTGTTTTTT. The V and J genes are TRBV6-5 and TRBJ1-4, with a weak D call TRBD1 (6 bases). This CDR3 has 16 amino acids. The germline V and J ends were trimmed by 0 bases and 11 bases, with 19 bases remaining between them. The germline gives CDR1 MNHEY, CDR2 SVGAGI.

This chain uses TRBV5-1 with TRBJ1-4, with a possible D match to TRBD1 (6 bases). Per the germline V gene, CDR1 is SGHRS and CDR2 is YFSETQ. CDR3 length: 15 residues. Between the trimmed V and J ends, which lost 4 bases and 4 bases, there was a span of 14 bases. CDR3 nucleotide sequence: TGCGCCAGCAGCGCCCTTACAGGGAATAATGAAAAACTGTTTTTT. Its protein product is CASSALTGNNEKLFF.

This chain joins TRBV5-1 and TRBJ1-1; D gene unclear. The germline V gene encodes CDR1 SGHRS and CDR2 YFSETQ. The CDR3 is made up of 12 amino acids. Trimming shortened V by 3 bases and J by 8 bases, and 11 bases separated the two germline ends. This chain's CDR3 is CASSSTLNEAFF. The CDR3 nucleotides are TGCGCCAGCAGCTCGACCCTGAACGAAGCTTTCTTT. Full variable domain (rest looked up from reference TRBV5-1 and TRBJ1-1): KAGVTQTPRYLIKTRGQQVTLSCSPISGHRSVSWYQQTPGQGLQFLFEYFSETQRNKGNFPGRFSGRQFSNSRSEMNVSTLELGDSALYLCASSSTLNEAFFGQGTRLTVV.